The rows below give T cell receptor beta chains drawn from one sample of a study of blood T cell repertoires in COVID-19. This table comes from immunoSEQ multiplex PCR, and its TCRdb copy is limited to in-frame clones, with some not included. Among nearly 25,000 clones listed, 81% were seen once. Input material: peripheral blood. These receptors originate from a man between 65 and 85 years old with acute or convalescent COVID-19. CDR3s leave out the opening cysteine and the closing phenylalanine or tryptophan. Clone sizes are given selectively: once, few, many, or a class where the clone is expanded.

abundance: .; v_gene: TRBV19; CDR3aa: ASSIDRGIGYT
abundance: .; v_gene: TRBV29-1; CDR3aa: SVAGLGALNEQY
abundance: .; v_gene: TRBV29-1; CDR3aa: SGQASGNTIY
abundance: .; v_gene: TRBV6-1; CDR3aa: ASSELVDTNYGYT
abundance: .; v_gene: TRBV27; CDR3aa: ASNLGGAYNEQF
abundance: .; v_gene: TRBV5-6; CDR3aa: ASSLGGGGWRETQY
abundance: .; v_gene: TRBV2; CDR3aa: ASRSDTTGNTIY
abundance: .; v_gene: TRBV7-9; CDR3aa: ASSSQRGETQY
abundance: .; v_gene: TRBV5-6; CDR3aa: ASSLTGSGRTDTQY
abundance: .; v_gene: TRBV6-5; CDR3aa: ASISRVNQPQH
abundance: .; v_gene: TRBV30; CDR3aa: ACSVKNIQY
abundance: .; v_gene: TRBV25-1; CDR3aa: ASSEARGISETQY
abundance: .; v_gene: TRBV27; CDR3aa: ASSTDRGYTEAF
abundance: .; v_gene: TRBV10-2; CDR3aa: ASSEFTSGLQETQY
abundance: .; v_gene: TRBV9; CDR3aa: ASSGIQGYTGELF
abundance: once; v_gene: TRBV2; CDR3aa: ASDRGRVNTEAF
abundance: .; v_gene: TRBV2; CDR3aa: ATRQGRLETQY
abundance: .; v_gene: TRBV6-4; CDR3aa: ASSDMAGGGNTQY
abundance: .; v_gene: TRBV5-1; CDR3aa: ASSFDRATEQY
abundance: .; v_gene: TRBV2; CDR3aa: ASSEVIGLGGQETQY
abundance: .; v_gene: TRBV5-4; CDR3aa: ASSLAALYNEQF
abundance: .; v_gene: TRBV29-1; CDR3aa: SVLTQEMNTEAF
abundance: .; v_gene: TRBV12-3/TRBV12-4; CDR3aa: ASSPGTDLGYT
abundance: .; v_gene: TRBV19; CDR3aa: ASSNYRDPHGYT
abundance: .; v_gene: TRBV27; CDR3aa: ASSLLQTSGLDEQF
abundance: few; v_gene: TRBV15; CDR3aa: ATSRDRVGYT
abundance: few; v_gene: TRBV3-1/TRBV3-2; CDR3aa: ASSQAPGNSYEQY
abundance: .; v_gene: TRBV27; CDR3aa: ASSPHPWSWAF
abundance: .; v_gene: TRBV30; CDR3aa: AWSSTGIGAF
abundance: .; v_gene: TRBV5-1; CDR3aa: ASGGTDNSPLH
abundance: .; v_gene: TRBV5-8; CDR3aa: ASSFGTGTLGGYGYT
abundance: once; v_gene: TRBV5-1; CDR3aa: ASSLGSSGDSYEQY
abundance: .; v_gene: TRBV6-5; CDR3aa: ASRGVTLGAF
abundance: .; v_gene: TRBV12-3/TRBV12-4; CDR3aa: ASSLGGTNIQY
abundance: few; v_gene: TRBV5-1; CDR3aa: ASSPQGARGSPLH
abundance: few; v_gene: TRBV9; CDR3aa: ASSVGGKQGALEQF
abundance: .; v_gene: TRBV6-5; CDR3aa: ASNGLPGNTIY
abundance: .; v_gene: TRBV5-1; CDR3aa: ASSSTATGLEAF
abundance: .; v_gene: TRBV10-2; CDR3aa: ASLGGNTEAF
abundance: .; v_gene: TRBV6-2/TRBV6-3; CDR3aa: ASSSGQITGYT
abundance: .; v_gene: TRBV27; CDR3aa: ASSQDRGFYEQY
abundance: .; v_gene: TRBV7-9; CDR3aa: ASSLLQDNSPLH
abundance: .; v_gene: TRBV19; CDR3aa: ASRPTGLSYEQY
abundance: .; v_gene: TRBV9; CDR3aa: ASSVGQGPYEQY
abundance: .; v_gene: TRBV5-1; CDR3aa: ASSLWEGRGNEQF
abundance: .; v_gene: TRBV6-5; CDR3aa: ASSYIVAGRSEQY
abundance: .; v_gene: TRBV6-5; CDR3aa: ASSPPGGIYT
abundance: .; v_gene: TRBV19; CDR3aa: ASSIVRKGQANPRENTEAF
abundance: .; v_gene: TRBV9; CDR3aa: ASSPRGGEDTGELF
abundance: .; v_gene: TRBV19; CDR3aa: ASSPRAETGGAGYGYT